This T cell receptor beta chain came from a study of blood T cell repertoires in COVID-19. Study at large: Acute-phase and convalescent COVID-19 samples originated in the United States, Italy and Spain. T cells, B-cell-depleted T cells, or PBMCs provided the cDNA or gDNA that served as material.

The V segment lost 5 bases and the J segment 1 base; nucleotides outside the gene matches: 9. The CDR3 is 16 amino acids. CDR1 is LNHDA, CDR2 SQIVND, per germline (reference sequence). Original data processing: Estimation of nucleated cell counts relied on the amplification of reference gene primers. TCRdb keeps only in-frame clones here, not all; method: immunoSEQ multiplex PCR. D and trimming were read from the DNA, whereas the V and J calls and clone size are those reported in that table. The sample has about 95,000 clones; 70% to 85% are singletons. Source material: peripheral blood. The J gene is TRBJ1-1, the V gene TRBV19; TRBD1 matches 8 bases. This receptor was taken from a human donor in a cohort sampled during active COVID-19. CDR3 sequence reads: CASSPRTGTANTEAFF. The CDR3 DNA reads TGTGCCAGTAGTCCGCGGACAGGGACAGCGAACACTGAAGCTTTCTTT.